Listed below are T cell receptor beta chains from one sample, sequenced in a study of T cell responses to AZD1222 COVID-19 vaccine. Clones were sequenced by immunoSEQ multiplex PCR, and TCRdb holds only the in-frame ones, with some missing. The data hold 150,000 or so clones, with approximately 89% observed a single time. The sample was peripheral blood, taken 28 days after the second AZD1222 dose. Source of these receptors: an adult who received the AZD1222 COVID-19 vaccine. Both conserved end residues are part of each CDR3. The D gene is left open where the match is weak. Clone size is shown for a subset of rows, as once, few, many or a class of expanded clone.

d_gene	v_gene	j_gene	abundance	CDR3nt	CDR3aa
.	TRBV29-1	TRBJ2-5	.	TGCAGCGCTATGTTCCCCCCTGCCGAAGAGACCCAGTACTTC	CSAMFPPAEETQYF
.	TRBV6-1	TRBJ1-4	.	TGTGCCAGCAGTGAAAGTTTGGGGACCGGTGAAAAACTGTTTTTT	CASSESLGTGEKLFF
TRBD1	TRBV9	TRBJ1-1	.	TGTGCCAGCAGCGTAGATCCCGGGACAGGGGTAAACACTGAAGCTTTCTTT	CASSVDPGTGVNTEAFF
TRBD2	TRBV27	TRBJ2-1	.	TGTGCCAGCAGTTTATCAGGACTAGCGGGAATTGAGCAGTTCTTC	CASSLSGLAGIEQFF
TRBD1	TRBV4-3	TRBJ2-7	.	TGCGCCAGCAGCCAAGGGACAGGGGTATTGTACGAGCAGTACTTC	CASSQGTGVLYEQYF
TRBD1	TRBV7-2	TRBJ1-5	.	TGTGCCAGCAGCCAGGACAGGCCGCAAGGGCCCCAGCATTTT	CASSQDRPQGPQHF
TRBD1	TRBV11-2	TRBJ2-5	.	TGTGCCAGCAGGACAGGGAACCAAGAGACCCAGTACTTC	CASRTGNQETQYF
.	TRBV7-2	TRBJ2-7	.	TGTGCCAGCAGCTTAGGACACCTTAACTACGAGCAGTACTTC	CASSLGHLNYEQYF
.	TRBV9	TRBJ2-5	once	TGTGCCAGCAGCATCTCCCCGGTTGAGACCCAGTACTTC	CASSISPVETQYF
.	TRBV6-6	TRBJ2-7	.	TGTGCCAGCAGTTACTCGACCCCCTACGAGCAGTACTTC	CASSYSTPYEQYF
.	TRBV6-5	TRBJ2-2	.	TGTGCCAGCAGTCGTAGATTAGCGGGGGAGCTGTTTTTT	CASSRRLAGELFF
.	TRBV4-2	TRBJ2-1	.	TGTGCCAGCAGCCATGGGCTAGATCCCAATGAGCAGTTCTTC	CASSHGLDPNEQFF
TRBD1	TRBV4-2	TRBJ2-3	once	TGTGCCAGCAGCCAACCCGGACAGGGGTTCACAGATACGCAGTATTTT	CASSQPGQGFTDTQYF
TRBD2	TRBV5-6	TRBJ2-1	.	TGTGCCAGTCAGCCGGGACTAGTCTTCCATGAGCAGTTCTTC	CASQPGLVFHEQFF
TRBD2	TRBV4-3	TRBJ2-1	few	TGCGCCAGCAGCCAAGATTTGAGCGGGGGGCCAGCCTACAATGAGCAGTTCTTC	CASSQDLSGGPAYNEQFF
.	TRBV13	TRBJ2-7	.	TGTGCCAGCAGCTTAGGCCAGCCCGCCTACGAGCAGTACTTC	CASSLGQPAYEQYF
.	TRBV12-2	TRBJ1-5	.	TGTGCAAGTCGCTCCACCTGCCCGACGGCCCGGGCACGGCCCCAGCATTTT	CASRSTCPTARARPQHF
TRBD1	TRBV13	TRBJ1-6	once	TGTGCCAGCAGCGCGGACAGGGGGACCCATTCACCCCTCCACTTT	CASSADRGTHSPLHF
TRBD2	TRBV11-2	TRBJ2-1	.	TGTGCCAGCAGCTTAGTCGGGGGTCCGGGGGGGCCCAATGAGCAGTTCTTC	CASSLVGGPGGPNEQFF
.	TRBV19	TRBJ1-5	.	TGTGCCAGTAGTATAGTAATTAGCAATCAGCCCCAGCATTTT	CASSIVISNQPQHF
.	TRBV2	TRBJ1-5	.	TGTGCCAGCAGTGAAGCGGGTCAGCCCCAGCATTTT	CASSEAGQPQHF
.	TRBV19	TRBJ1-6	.	TGTGCCAGTAGTCTACATGGGGCGGGAGAAATGCGTTCACCCCTCCACTTT	CASSLHGAGEMRSPLHF
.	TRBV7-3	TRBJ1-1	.	TGTGCCAGCAGCTCCGATGGGGGCCTTGGCACTGAAGCTTTCTTT	CASSSDGGLGTEAFF
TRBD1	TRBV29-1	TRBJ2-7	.	TGCAGCGTTGAAGGACAGGGGGCTTCCTACGAGCAGTACTTC	CSVEGQGASYEQYF
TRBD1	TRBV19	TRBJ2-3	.	TGTGCCAGTAGACTCCGGGACAGGGGTTTCACGCAGTATTTT	CASRLRDRGFTQYF
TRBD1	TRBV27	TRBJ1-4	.	TGTGCCAGCAGTTCGGTGCGGCAGGGGGCGTACGCTAATGAAAAACTGTTTTTT	CASSSVRQGAYANEKLFF
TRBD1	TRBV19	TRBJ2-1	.	TGTGCCAGTCACAATACAGGGGGCCCCTACAATGAGCAGTTCTTC	CASHNTGGPYNEQFF
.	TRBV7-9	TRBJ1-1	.	TGTGCCAGCAGCTTATCCACAGGGGAAGCTTTCTTT	CASSLSTGEAFF
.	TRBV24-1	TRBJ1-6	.	TGTGCCACCAGTTGGGGCAGCCGTTCACCCCTCCACTTT	CATSWGSRSPLHF
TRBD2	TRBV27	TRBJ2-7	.	TGTGCCAGCAGTTTATCGGGGACTAGCGGGAGCGTCGGGTACTTC	CASSLSGTSGSVGYF
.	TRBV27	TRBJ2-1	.	TGTGCCAGCAGTGTCCGGGACCAAAGTCGCAATGAGCAGTTCTTC	CASSVRDQSRNEQFF
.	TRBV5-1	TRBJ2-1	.	TGCGCCAGCAGCGTGTTACGGGACACCTACAATGAGCAGTTCTTC	CASSVLRDTYNEQFF
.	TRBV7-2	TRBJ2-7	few	TGTGCCAGCAGCTTAGCGGGCAGCTCCTACGAGCAGTACTTC	CASSLAGSSYEQYF
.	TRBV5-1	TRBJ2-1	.	TGCGCCAGCAGCCCCTGGGGGGGCGAATACAATGAGCAGTTCTTC	CASSPWGGEYNEQFF
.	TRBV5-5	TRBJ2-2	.	TGTGCCAGCAGCGACTCGGGTACGTGGGACTTTAAGAACACCGGGGAGCTGTTTTTT	CASSDSGTWDFKNTGELFF
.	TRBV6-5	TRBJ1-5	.	TGTGCCAGCAGTTACTCTTCGCAGGGCGGCAATCAGCCCCAGCATTTT	CASSYSSQGGNQPQHF
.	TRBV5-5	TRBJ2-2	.	TGTGCCAGCCAGACGCAGGGAAACACCGGGGAGCTGTTTTTT	CASQTQGNTGELFF
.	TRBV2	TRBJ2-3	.	TGTGCCAGCAGCGTGTCGGCAGATACGCAGTATTTT	CASSVSADTQYF
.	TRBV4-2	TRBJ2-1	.	TGTGCCAGCAGCCAAGAGGGGGCCAACACTCTGGGGGGGCAGTTCTTC	CASSQEGANTLGGQFF
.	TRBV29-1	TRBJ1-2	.	TGCAGCGTCCCACCCGGGGATAACTATGGCTACACCTTC	CSVPPGDNYGYTF
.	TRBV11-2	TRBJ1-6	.	TGTGCCAGCAGCTTTGTTCTTGGAGGCAGCTATAATTCACCCCTCCACTTT	CASSFVLGGSYNSPLHF
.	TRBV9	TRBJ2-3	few	TGTGCCAGCAGCGGAACAGGGACGGGGACAGATACGCAGTATTTT	CASSGTGTGTDTQYF
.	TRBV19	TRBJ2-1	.	TGTGCCAGTAAGGGCCGAGGGGGGCTAGCGGTCTTTGAGCAGTTCTTC	CASKGRGGLAVFEQFF
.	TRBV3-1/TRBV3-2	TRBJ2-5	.	TGTGCCAGCAGCCAGATCACAGAGACCCAGTACTTC	CASSQITETQYF
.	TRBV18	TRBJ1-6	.	TGTGCCAGCTCACCTAAAGTCGGGGACTCACCCCTCCACTTT	CASSPKVGDSPLHF
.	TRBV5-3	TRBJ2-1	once	TGTGCCAGAAGCTTCCCCCTTTTGGACTCGCGCTACAATGAGCAGTTCTTC	CARSFPLLDSRYNEQFF
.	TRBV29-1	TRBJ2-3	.	TGCAGCGTTGACTCCCCGGCAGATACGCAGTATTTT	CSVDSPADTQYF
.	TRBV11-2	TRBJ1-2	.	TGTGCCAGCAGCCCGCGTTGGGTGGGGCTGGCCGGCTATGGCTACACCTTC	CASSPRWVGLAGYGYTF
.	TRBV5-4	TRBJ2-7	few	TGTGCCAGCAGCACCCTACTAGGAACCTACGAGCAGTACTTC	CASSTLLGTYEQYF
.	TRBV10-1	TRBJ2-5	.	TGCGCCAGCAGTGAGTCAAGGGAGGTGTACCAAGAGACCCAGTACTTC	CASSESREVYQETQYF
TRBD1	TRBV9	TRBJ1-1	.	TGTGCCAGCAGCGTAGTCCGGGACAGGGGGAACACTGAAGCTTTCTTT	CASSVVRDRGNTEAFF
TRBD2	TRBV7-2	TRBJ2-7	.	TGTGCCAGCAGCTTAGCGGGAGGGGATTACGAGCAGTACTTC	CASSLAGGDYEQYF
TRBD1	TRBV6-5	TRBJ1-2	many	TGTGCCAGCAGTTACGCGGACCGGGACAGCCCCCAAAGTCGCACCTTC	CASSYADRDSPQSRTF
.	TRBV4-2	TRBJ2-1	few	TGTGCCAGCAGCCAAGGCAATGAGCAGTTCTTC	CASSQGNEQFF
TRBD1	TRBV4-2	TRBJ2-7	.	TGTGCCAGCAGCCAAGAAGGTTCAGGGGGCCACGAGCAGTACTTC	CASSQEGSGGHEQYF